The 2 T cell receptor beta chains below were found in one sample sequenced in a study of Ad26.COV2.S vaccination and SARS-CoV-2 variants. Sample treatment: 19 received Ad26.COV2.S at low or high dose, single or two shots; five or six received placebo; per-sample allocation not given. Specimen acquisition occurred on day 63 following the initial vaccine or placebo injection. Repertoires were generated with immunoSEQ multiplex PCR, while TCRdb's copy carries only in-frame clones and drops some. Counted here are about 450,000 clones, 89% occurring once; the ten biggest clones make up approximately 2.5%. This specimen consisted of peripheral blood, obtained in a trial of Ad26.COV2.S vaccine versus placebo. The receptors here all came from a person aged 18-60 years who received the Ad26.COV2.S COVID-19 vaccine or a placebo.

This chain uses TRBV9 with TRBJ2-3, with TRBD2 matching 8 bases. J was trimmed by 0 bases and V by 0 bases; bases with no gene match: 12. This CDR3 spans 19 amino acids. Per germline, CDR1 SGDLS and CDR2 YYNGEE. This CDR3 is CASSVEAGDPFFSTDTQYF. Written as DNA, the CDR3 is TGTGCCAGCAGCGTAGAAGCGGGGGACCCTTTTTTTAGCACAGATACGCAGTATTTT. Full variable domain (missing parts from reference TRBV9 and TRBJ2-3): DSGVTQTPKHLITATGQRVTLRCSPRSGDLSVYWYQQSLDQGLQFLIQYYNGEERAKGNILERFSAQQFPDLHSELNLSSLELGDSALYFCASSVEAGDPFFSTDTQYFGPGTRLTVL.

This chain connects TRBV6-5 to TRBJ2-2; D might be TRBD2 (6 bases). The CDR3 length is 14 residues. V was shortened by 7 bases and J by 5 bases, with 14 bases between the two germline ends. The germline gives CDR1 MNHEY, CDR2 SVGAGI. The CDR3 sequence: CASKGLGRTGELFF. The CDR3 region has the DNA TGTGCCAGCAAGGGGCTAGGGAGGACCGGGGAGCTGTTTTTT.